Below are 4 T cell receptor beta chains sequenced from a single sample in a study of monozygotic twins with inflammatory bowel disease. For each CDR3 protein, TCRdb gives one entry from its re-call of the 5' RACE reads, without DNA. This sample contains over 110,000 distinct CDR3 sequences. Sample: blood. Receptors were obtained from a human donor with ulcerative colitis or Crohn's disease, or a healthy co-twin of an affected twin (not recorded which).

The V call is TRBV7-9, the J call TRBJ2-7; TCRdb designates TRBD2, a call that cannot be tested without DNA. The CDR3 sequence is 17 residues long. From germline, CDR1 is SEHNR and CDR2 FQNEAQ (reference sequence). The CDR3 loop reads CASTQPRTSGASYEQYF.

The V gene is TRBV30, the J gene TRBJ2-5. The CDR3 extends over 11 amino acids. Germline CDR1 and CDR2: GTSNPN and SVGIG (reference sequence). CDR3 amino acids: CAWSAAETQYF. The full variable domain, its missing parts supplied by reference TRBV30 and TRBJ2-5, is SQTIHQWPATLVQPVGSPLSLECTVEGTSNPNLYWYRQAAGRGLQLLFYSVGIGQISSEVPQNLSASRPQDRQFILSSKKLLLSDSGFYLCAWSAAETQYFGPGTRLLVL.

This chain uses TRBV7-7 with TRBJ2-1; the TRBD1 assignment by TCRdb is unverifiable without DNA. CDR3 length equals 12 residues. The germline gives CDR1 SSHAT, CDR2 FNYEAQ (reference sequence). CDR3 in amino acids: CAISSLRGRQFF.

The CDR3 spells CSASPHNEQFF. The V call is TRBV20-1, the J call TRBJ2-1. The CDR3 length is 11 residues. Germline CDR1 DFQATT, CDR2 SNEGSKA (reference sequence).